The 27 T cell receptor beta chains below were found in one sample sequenced in a study of shared clonotypes between healthy human individuals. Sequencing was performed with immunoSEQ multiplex PCR; in TCRdb, only in-frame clones are kept and a portion is missing. The profile shows some 2,500,000 clones, about nine tenths of them singletons. Sequenced: naive CD4+ T cells from PBMCs. Subset of the sample: CD45RA+ positively selected. These receptor sequences come from a young man in good health. Some clones in this sample may be carry-over from other donors' samples.

About this clone: Additional DNA sequences in this sample encode the identical CDR3. V gene TRBV28 combines with J gene TRBJ1-5; a weak D match, TRBD1 (6 bases). The germline V and J ends were trimmed by 3 bases and 6 bases, with 12 bases remaining between them. This CDR3 contains 14 residues. CDR1 and CDR2 from the germline V gene are MDHEN and SYDVKM. The CDR3 loop reads CASSLPGVGQPQHF. CDR3 sequence (DNA): TGTGCCAGCAGTTTGCCAGGGGTAGGTCAGCCCCAGCATTTT.

This chain links TRBV5-6 with TRBJ1-5; the D is unclear. V lost 4 bases and J lost 3, with 17 bases in between. Per germline, CDR1 SGHDT and CDR2 YYEEEE. The CDR3 is 16 amino acids. The CDR3 nucleotides are TGTGCCAGCAGCCGCCGGACCTCTAACCCCAATCAGCCCCAGCATTTT. Its translation is CASSRRTSNPNQPQHF. The whole variable domain, filled in from reference TRBV5-6 and TRBJ1-5, reads DAGVTQSPTHLIKTRGQQVTLRCSPKSGHDTVSWYQQALGQGPQFIFQYYEEEERQRGNFPDRFSGHQFPNYSSELNVNALLLGDSALYLCASSRRTSNPNQPQHFGDGTRLSIL.

The table lists this clone with a few counts. The chain links TRBV28 to TRBJ2-1; 8 bases agree with TRBD2. Germline V gene data show CDR1 as MDHEN and CDR2 as SYDVKM. This CDR3 has 18 amino acids. Trimming cost V 4 bases and J 4 bases; bases outside gene matches: 15. This CDR3 is CASSSQPAAGEGYNEQFF. Here the CDR3 DNA reads TGTGCCAGCAGTTCACAACCCGCAGCGGGAGAGGGGTACAATGAGCAGTTCTTC.

The chain carries TRBV28 and TRBJ1-1; D is possibly TRBD1 (5 bases). V was cut by 6 bases and J by 3 bases, with 14 bases left in between. The germline gives CDR1 MDHEN, CDR2 SYDVKM. This CDR3 has 14 residues. CDR3 loop: CASSRLGRYTEAFF. CDR3 DNA: TGTGCCAGCAGCCGACTGGGGCGGTACACTGAAGCTTTCTTT.

The chain carries TRBV13 and TRBJ1-5; D call uncertain. The V and J ends lost 0 bases and 1 base respectively, with 7 bases between them. The germline CDR1 and CDR2 sequences are PRHDT and FYEKMQ (reference sequence). The CDR3 contains 15 residues. The CDR3 sequence is CASSLGGQSNQPQHF. In nucleotides, the CDR3 is TGTGCCAGCAGCTTAGGAGGGCAAAGCAATCAGCCCCAGCATTTT. Filled out from reference TRBV13 and TRBJ1-5, the complete variable domain reads AAGVIQSPRHLIKEKRETATLKCYPIPRHDTVYWYQQGPGQDPQFLISFYEKMQSDKGSIPDRFSAQQFSDYHSELNMSSLELGDSALYFCASSLGGQSNQPQHFGDGTRLSIL.

The chain joins TRBV10-3 to TRBJ2-3; either TRBD1 or TRBD2 may supply D (5 bases each). There are 17 residues in the CDR3. CDR1 and CDR2 (germline): ENHRY, SYGVKD. Trimming took 10 bases from V and 4 from J, leaving 27 bases between them. CDR3 region: CATSWVMGPDMADTQYF. The CDR3 DNA sequence: TGTGCCACCTCTTGGGTCATGGGACCCGATATGGCAGATACGCAGTATTTT.

The V call is TRBV19, the J call TRBJ1-2; 10 bases align to TRBD1. The CDR3 covers 16 residues. Trimming at V came to 0 bases and at J to 3 bases, leaving 4 bases not matched to a gene. The V gene's germline CDR1 is LNHDA and CDR2 SQIVND (reference sequence). The CDR3 here is CASSIDAGTGDYGYTF. The CDR3 nucleotides are TGTGCCAGTAGTATAGACGCCGGGACAGGGGACTATGGCTACACCTTC.

This chain joins TRBV18 and TRBJ1-1, with D uncertain. Germline CDR1 is KGHSH and CDR2 is LQKENI. The CDR3 has 14 amino acids. The germline V and J ends were trimmed by 4 bases and 4 bases, with 13 bases remaining between them. The CDR3 loop reads CASSRNHGGTEAFF. The CDR3 bases are TGTGCCAGCTCACGAAACCATGGAGGCACTGAAGCTTTCTTT.

Remarks on this clone: The sample contains more than one DNA sequence encoding this CDR3. V and J are TRBV5-1 and TRBJ2-5, with 10 bases lining up with TRBD1. The junction had 1 base not matched to a gene; V was cut back by 0 bases and J by 2 bases. The CDR3 is made up of 15 amino acids. From germline, CDR1 is SGHRS and CDR2 YFSETQ. CDR3 DNA: TGCGCCAGCAGCTTGGGGGACAGGGGACAAGAGACCCAGTACTTC. Translating gives CASSLGDRGQETQYF.

This chain uses TRBV5-6 with TRBJ1-5; D may be TRBD1 (5 bases). This CDR3 contains 13 residues. Germline loops: CDR1 SGHDT, CDR2 YYEEEE. Trimming stripped 6 bases from V and 4 bases from J, with 11 bases between. The CDR3 bases are TGTGCCAGCACCAGACAGTCGAATCAGCCCCAGCATTTT. Translated: CASTRQSNQPQHF.

The rearrangement joins TRBV28 to TRBJ2-7; D remains unclear. Germline CDR1 is MDHEN and CDR2 is SYDVKM. This CDR3 spans 13 amino acids. Trimming removed 5 bases at V and 6 bases at J, with 14 bases between. CDR3 nucleotides: TGTGCCAGCAGTCTACCTCCCGCTAGCGAGCAGTACTTC. Translating gives CASSLPPASEQYF.

This clone appeared a single time. The CDR3 nucleotides are TGTGCCAGCAGCCCCGGTGGTAGTAGGGAGACCCAGTACTTC. Amino acids: CASSPGGSRETQYF. The V and J genes are TRBV7-9 and TRBJ2-5; D unclear. The CDR3 is made up of 14 amino acids. Trimming took off 5 bases at V and 5 bases at J, with 15 bases between the two ends. The germline gives CDR1 SEHNR, CDR2 FQNEAQ (reference sequence).

This clone was found once. The chain is built from TRBV28 and TRBJ1-4, with D possibly TRBD1 on 5 matching bases. This CDR3 comprises 16 residues. Germline CDR1 and CDR2: MDHEN and SYDVKM. Trimming stripped 5 bases from V and 8 bases from J, with 21 bases between. Here the CDR3 DNA reads TGTGCCAGCAGTCCCCTGGCCCTTCTAGAGGGGGAAAAACTGTTTTTT. Translating gives CASSPLALLEGEKLFF.

CDR3 bases: TGTGCCAGCTCACCCGGGACAGGGAATATTCAAGAGACCCAGTACTTC. Translating gives CASSPGTGNIQETQYF. The V and J genes are TRBV18 and TRBJ2-5, with 9 bases fitting TRBD1. The CDR3 length is 16 residues. With V trimmed by 3 bases and J by 2 bases, 7 bases remained unmatched. Germline loops: CDR1 KGHSH, CDR2 LQKENI.

This rearrangement joins TRBV7-8 to TRBJ1-1; no reliable D call. The CDR3 has 15 amino acids. Trimming stripped 2 bases from V and 5 bases from J, with 15 bases between. Germline V gene data show CDR1 as SGHVS and CDR2 as FQNEAQ. The CDR3 loop is CASSLLAGAGTEAFF. CDR3 DNA sequence: TGTGCCAGCAGCTTATTGGCAGGCGCGGGGACTGAAGCTTTCTTT.

The chain is built from TRBV29-1 and TRBJ2-1; the D is unclear. The CDR3 sequence is 16 residues long. Trimming took 7 bases from V and 0 from J, leaving 19 bases between them. Germline V gives CDR1 SQVTM, CDR2 ANQGSEA. In DNA, the CDR3 is TGCAGCGCCTCGAGTATGAGCAGCCGCTCCTACAATGAGCAGTTCTTC. Its translation: CSASSMSSRSYNEQFF.

The chain combines TRBV28 with TRBJ2-7; TRBD2 matches at 8 bases. The CDR3 is made up of 12 amino acids. With V trimmed by 5 bases and J by 11 bases, 8 bases remained unmatched. The germline gives CDR1 MDHEN, CDR2 SYDVKM. As DNA, the CDR3 is TGTGCCAGCAGTCCCCTCGGGGGGGTGGAGTACTTC. Its translation is CASSPLGGVEYF.

The chain joins TRBV7-8 to TRBJ2-7; 11 bases agree with TRBD2. Unmatched junction bases numbered 7, after V lost 5 bases and J lost 4 bases. Looked up from germline, CDR1 is SGHVS and CDR2 is FQNEAQ. The CDR3 length is 15 residues. The CDR3 region has the DNA TGTGCCAGCAGCGAGTTAGCGGGAGGGTCTTACGAGCAGTACTTC. This sequence encodes CASSELAGGSYEQYF.

This sequence joins TRBV5-1 and TRBJ2-1, with 14 bases fitting TRBD2. J was trimmed by 8 bases and V by 4 bases; bases with no gene match: 8. CDR3 length: 16 amino acids. Germline-derived CDR1 and CDR2 are SGHRS and YFSETQ. The DNA for the CDR3 is TGCGCCAGCAGCCCCCAGACTAGCGGGAGGGCCTATGAGCAGTTCTTC. Translated, it gives CASSPQTSGRAYEQFF.

This chain links TRBV7-8 with TRBJ1-4; TRBD1 agrees at 9 bases. The trim removed 0 bases at V and 5 bases at J, leaving 4 bases unmatched. There are 16 residues in the CDR3. The germline gives CDR1 SGHVS, CDR2 FQNEAQ. CDR3 residues: CASSLASGTGNEKLFF. The CDR3 DNA reads TGTGCCAGCAGCTTAGCGAGCGGGACAGGGAATGAAAAACTGTTTTTT.

Of note for this clone: Additional DNA sequences in this sample encode the identical CDR3. The J gene is TRBJ2-5, the V gene TRBV5-1; TRBD1 matches at 9 bases. The CDR3 sequence is 15 residues long. J gave up 2 bases and V 3 bases, and 5 bases lay outside the gene matches. Germline loops: CDR1 SGHRS, CDR2 YFSETQ. DNA of the CDR3: TGCGCCAGCAGCTCAGGAGACAGGGGGCAAGAGACCCAGTACTTC. The encoded protein is CASSSGDRGQETQYF. Together with reference TRBV5-1 and TRBJ2-5, the CDR3 gives the full variable domain: KAGVTQTPRYLIKTRGQQVTLSCSPISGHRSVSWYQQTPGQGLQFLFEYFSETQRNKGNFPGRFSGRQFSNSRSEMNVSTLELGDSALYLCASSSGDRGQETQYFGPGTRLLVL.

This chain joins TRBV19 and TRBJ2-3; perhaps D is TRBD1 or TRBD2 (5 bases each). V lost 5 bases, J lost 4 bases, and 19 bases lay in between. In germline, CDR1 is LNHDA, CDR2 SQIVND (reference sequence). The CDR3 is made up of 16 amino acids. DNA for the CDR3: TGTGCCAGTAGTGCCCGGGACCTTCCGCGGGCAGATACGCAGTATTTT. Protein: CASSARDLPRADTQYF.

This clone occurred a few times. The V call is TRBV11-2, the J call TRBJ1-1; D uncertain. Looked up from germline, CDR1 is SGHAT and CDR2 is FQNNGV. V lost 1 base to trimming and J lost 4 bases, with 13 bases between them. The CDR3 sequence is 15 residues long. The CDR3 DNA reads TGTGCCAGCAGCTTAGTCGGGCAGGACCTCACTGAAGCTTTCTTT. As protein: CASSLVGQDLTEAFF.

This sequence joins TRBV7-2 and TRBJ2-2; 7 bases are shared with TRBD2. The germline CDR1 and CDR2 sequences are SGHTA and FQGNSA. The CDR3 runs 17 residues. With V trimmed by 1 base and J by 5 bases, 10 bases remained unmatched. The CDR3 DNA is TGTGCCAGCAGCTTAGAAGACCTAGCGGCACTTACCGGGGAGCTGTTTTTT. It encodes CASSLEDLAALTGELFF.

As to this clone: Within the sample, other DNA sequences also encode this same CDR3. This chain connects TRBV29-1 to TRBJ2-3; D remains unclear. V lost 4 bases, J lost 3 bases, and 8 bases lay in between. Germline CDR1 and CDR2: SQVTM and ANQGSEA. This CDR3 is 12 amino acids long. The CDR3 DNA sequence: TGCAGCGTTGTAGTGAGTACAGATACGCAGTATTTT. As protein: CSVVVSTDTQYF.

The chain joins TRBV7-2 to TRBJ1-4, with unresolved D. The CDR3 runs to 16 residues. The germline V gene has CDR1 SGHTA and CDR2 FQGNSA. V lost 3 bases and J lost 0, with 11 bases in between. DNA of the CDR3: TGTGCCAGCAGCTTGGATAGGCTTGCAACTAATGAAAAACTGTTTTTT. Residues: CASSLDRLATNEKLFF. The full variable domain, rest sourced from reference TRBV7-2 and TRBJ1-4, is GAGVSQSPSNKVTEKGKDVELRCDPISGHTALYWYRQSLGQGLEFLIYFQGNSAPDKSGLPSDRFSAERTGGSVSTLTIQRTQQEDSAVYLCASSLDRLATNEKLFFGSGTQLSVL.

The chain carries TRBV7-2 and TRBJ2-7; perhaps TRBD1 as D (5 bases). Germline CDR1 and CDR2: SGHTA and FQGNSA. This CDR3 is built from 15 residues. The V and J ends lost 2 bases and 2 bases respectively, with 13 bases between them. CDR3 nucleotide sequence: TGTGCCAGCAGCTTATCGGACAACACTGCCTACGAGCAGTACTTC. This encodes CASSLSDNTAYEQYF.